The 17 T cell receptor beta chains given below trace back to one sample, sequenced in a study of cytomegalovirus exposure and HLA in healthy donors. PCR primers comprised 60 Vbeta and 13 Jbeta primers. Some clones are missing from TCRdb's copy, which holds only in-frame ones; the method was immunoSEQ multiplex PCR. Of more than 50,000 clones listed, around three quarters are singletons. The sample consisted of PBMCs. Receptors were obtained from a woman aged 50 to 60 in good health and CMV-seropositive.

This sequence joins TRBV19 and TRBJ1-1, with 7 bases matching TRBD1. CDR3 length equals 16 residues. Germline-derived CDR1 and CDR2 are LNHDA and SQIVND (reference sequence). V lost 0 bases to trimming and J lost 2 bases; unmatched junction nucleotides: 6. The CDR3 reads CASSIDLYRGNTEAFF. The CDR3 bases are TGTGCCAGTAGTATAGATCTATACAGGGGAAACACTGAAGCTTTCTTT.

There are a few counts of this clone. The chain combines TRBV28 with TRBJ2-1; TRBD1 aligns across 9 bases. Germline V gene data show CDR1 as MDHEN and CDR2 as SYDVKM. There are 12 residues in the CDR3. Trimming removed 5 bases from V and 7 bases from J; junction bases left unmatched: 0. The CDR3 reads CASSGQGNEQFF. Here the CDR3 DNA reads TGTGCCAGCAGTGGACAGGGGAATGAGCAGTTCTTC. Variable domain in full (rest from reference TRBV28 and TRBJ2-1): DVKVTQSSRYLVKRTGEKVFLECVQDMDHENMFWYRQDPGLGLRLIYFSYDVKMKEKGDIPEGYSVSREKKERFSLILESASTNQTSMYLCASSGQGNEQFFGPGTRLTVL.

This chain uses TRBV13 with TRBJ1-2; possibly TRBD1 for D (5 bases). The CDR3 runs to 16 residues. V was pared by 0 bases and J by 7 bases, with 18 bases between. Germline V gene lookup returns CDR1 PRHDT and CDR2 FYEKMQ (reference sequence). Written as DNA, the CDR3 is TGTGCCAGCAGCTTAGGACTGGGGCAGGGTTCACTTGGCTACACCTTC. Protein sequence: CASSLGLGQGSLGYTF.

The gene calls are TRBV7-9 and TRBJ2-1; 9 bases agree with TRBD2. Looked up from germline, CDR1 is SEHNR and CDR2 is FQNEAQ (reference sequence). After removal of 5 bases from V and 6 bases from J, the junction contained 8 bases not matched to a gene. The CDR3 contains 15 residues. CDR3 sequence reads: CASSIPGLAFNEQFF. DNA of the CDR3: TGTGCCAGCAGCATACCGGGACTAGCCTTCAATGAGCAGTTCTTC.

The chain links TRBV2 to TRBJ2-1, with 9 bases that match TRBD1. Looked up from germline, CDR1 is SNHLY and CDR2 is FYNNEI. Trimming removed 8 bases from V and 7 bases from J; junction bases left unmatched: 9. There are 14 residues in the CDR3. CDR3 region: CASEDRQGGNEQFF. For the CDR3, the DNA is TGTGCCAGCGAGGATCGACAGGGGGGTAATGAGCAGTTCTTC.

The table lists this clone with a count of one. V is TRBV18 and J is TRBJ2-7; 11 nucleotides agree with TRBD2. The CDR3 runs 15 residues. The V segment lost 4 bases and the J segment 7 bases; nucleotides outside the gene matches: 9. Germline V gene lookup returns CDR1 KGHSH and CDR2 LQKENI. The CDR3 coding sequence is TGTGCCAGCTCACGCCCTAGCGGGGGGCTCCAGGAGCAGTACTTC. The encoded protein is CASSRPSGGLQEQYF.

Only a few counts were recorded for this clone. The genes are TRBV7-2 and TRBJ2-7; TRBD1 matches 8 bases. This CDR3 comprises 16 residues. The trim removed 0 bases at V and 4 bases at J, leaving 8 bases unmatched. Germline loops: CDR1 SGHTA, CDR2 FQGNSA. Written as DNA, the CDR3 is TGTGCCAGCAGCTTAGCGGAGGGGCAGGGGGCTTACGAGCAGTACTTC. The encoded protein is CASSLAEGQGAYEQYF.

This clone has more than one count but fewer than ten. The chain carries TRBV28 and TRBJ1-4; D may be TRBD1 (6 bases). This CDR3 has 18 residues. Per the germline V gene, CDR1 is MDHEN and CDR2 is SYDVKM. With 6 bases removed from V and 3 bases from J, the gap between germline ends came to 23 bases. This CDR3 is CASSRDSPGGAPNEKLFF. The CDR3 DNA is TGTGCCAGCAGCCGCGACTCCCCCGGGGGGGCTCCTAATGAAAAACTGTTTTTT.

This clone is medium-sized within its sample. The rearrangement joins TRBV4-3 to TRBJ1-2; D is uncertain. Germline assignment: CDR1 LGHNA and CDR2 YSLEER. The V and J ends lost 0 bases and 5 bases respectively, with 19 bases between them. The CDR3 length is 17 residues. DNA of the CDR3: TGCGCCAGCAGCCAAGATTGGCTTGCGTCCTCAGGATATGGCTACACCTTC. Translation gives CASSQDWLASSGYGYTF.

The CDR3 DNA reads TGTGCCTGGCAGGAGGGACTTCCGACCGGGGAGCTGTTTTTT. Its protein product is CAWQEGLPTGELFF. The gene calls are TRBV30 and TRBJ2-2; D may be TRBD2 (6 bases). The V gene's germline CDR1 is GTSNPN and CDR2 SVGIG (reference sequence). Trimming stripped 5 bases from V and 5 bases from J, with 15 bases between. The CDR3 sequence is 14 residues long.

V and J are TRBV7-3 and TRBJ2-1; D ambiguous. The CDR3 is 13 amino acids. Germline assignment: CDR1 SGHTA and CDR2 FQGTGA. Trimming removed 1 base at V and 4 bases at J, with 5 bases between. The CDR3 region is CASSLNSYNEQFF. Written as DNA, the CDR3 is TGTGCCAGCAGCTTAAACTCATACAATGAGCAGTTCTTC.

In nucleotides, the CDR3 is TGCGCCAGCAGGGGTGGACAGGGGACCGAGCAGTACTTC. Its protein is CASRGGQGTEQYF. This sequence joins TRBV10-1 and TRBJ2-7, with 9 bases that match TRBD1. CDR1 is WNHNN, CDR2 SYGVQD, per germline (reference sequence). V shed 6 bases and J 6 bases; nucleotides not matched to a gene: 6. The CDR3 spans 13 residues.

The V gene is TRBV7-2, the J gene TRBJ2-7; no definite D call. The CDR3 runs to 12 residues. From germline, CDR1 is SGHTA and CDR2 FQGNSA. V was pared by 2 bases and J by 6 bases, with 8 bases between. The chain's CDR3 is CASSLSRVEQYF. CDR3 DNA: TGTGCCAGCAGCTTATCCCGAGTCGAGCAGTACTTC.

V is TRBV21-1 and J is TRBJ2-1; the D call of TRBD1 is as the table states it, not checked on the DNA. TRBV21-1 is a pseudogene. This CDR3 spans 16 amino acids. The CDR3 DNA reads TGTGCCAGCAGCAAAGTTAAGCGACAGGGGGTCGGTGAGCAGTTCTTC. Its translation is CASSKVKRQGVGEQFF.

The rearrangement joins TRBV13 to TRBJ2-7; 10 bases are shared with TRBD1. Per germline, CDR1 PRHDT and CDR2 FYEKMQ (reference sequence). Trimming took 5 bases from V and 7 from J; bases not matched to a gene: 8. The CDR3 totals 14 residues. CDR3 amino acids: CASSPGQGRREQYF. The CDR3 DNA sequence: TGTGCCAGCAGCCCGGGACAGGGGAGGCGGGAGCAGTACTTC.

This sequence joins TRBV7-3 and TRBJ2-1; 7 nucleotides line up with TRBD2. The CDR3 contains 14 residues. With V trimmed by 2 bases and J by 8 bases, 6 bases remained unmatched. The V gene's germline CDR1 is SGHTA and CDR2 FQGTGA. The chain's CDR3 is CASSLGGGPDEQFF. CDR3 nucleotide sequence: TGTGCCAGCAGCTTAGGGGGAGGGCCGGATGAGCAGTTCTTC.

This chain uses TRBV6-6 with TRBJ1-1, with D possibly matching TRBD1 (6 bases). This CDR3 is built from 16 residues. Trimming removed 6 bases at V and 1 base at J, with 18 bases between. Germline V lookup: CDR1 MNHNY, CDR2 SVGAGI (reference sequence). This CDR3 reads CASSTLGQQGNTEAFF. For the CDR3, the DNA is TGTGCCAGCAGCACCCTAGGACAGCAAGGGAACACTGAAGCTTTCTTT.